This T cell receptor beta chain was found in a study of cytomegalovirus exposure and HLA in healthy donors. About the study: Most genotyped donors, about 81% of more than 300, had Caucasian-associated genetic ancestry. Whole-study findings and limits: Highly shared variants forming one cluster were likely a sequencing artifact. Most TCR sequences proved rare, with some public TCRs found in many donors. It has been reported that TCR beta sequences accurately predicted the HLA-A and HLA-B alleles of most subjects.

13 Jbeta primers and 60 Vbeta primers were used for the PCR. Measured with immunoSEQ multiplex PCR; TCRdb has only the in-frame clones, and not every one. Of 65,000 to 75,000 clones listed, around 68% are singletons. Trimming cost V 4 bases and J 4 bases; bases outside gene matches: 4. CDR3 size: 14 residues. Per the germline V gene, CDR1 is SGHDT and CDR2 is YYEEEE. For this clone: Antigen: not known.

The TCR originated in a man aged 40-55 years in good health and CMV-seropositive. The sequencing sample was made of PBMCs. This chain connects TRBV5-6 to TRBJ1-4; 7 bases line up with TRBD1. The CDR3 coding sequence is TGTGCCAGCAGCCCGGGACAGATTAATGAAAAACTGTTTTTT. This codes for CASSPGQINEKLFF.